This T cell receptor beta chain came from a study of blood T cell repertoires in COVID-19. Overall study context: The United States, Italy and Spain were the sources of the acute and convalescent COVID-19 samples. Sources were T cells, B-cell-depleted T cells, or PBMCs; the material itself was cDNA or gDNA.

Original processing methods: Amplification with reference gene primers provided the estimates of nucleated cell counts. Clones were read by immunoSEQ multiplex PCR, and TCRdb kept only the in-frame ones, dropping some. D and trimming come from the DNA, and the V and J calls and clone size come from that table. The sample lists more than 200,000 clones; 65% to 90% were seen once. There are 18 residues in the CDR3. Germline-derived CDR1 and CDR2 are ENHRY and SYGVKD. V lost 2 bases and J 4 bases, leaving 23 bases between the germline ends. The clonotype originates from a man aged 50 to 59 with acute or convalescent COVID-19. Sequenced material: peripheral blood. The rearrangement joins TRBV10-3 to TRBJ1-2; D perhaps matches TRBD1 (5 bases). For the CDR3, the DNA is TGTGCCATCAGTGAGGGGGGGGACGAACGGGACCCGTCCTATGGCTACACCTTC. Amino acid sequence: CAISEGGDERDPSYGYTF.